Presented here are 17 T cell receptor beta chains from one specimen sequenced in a study of CD8 T cells in ankylosing spondylitis. Via MiXCR, TCRdb re-called the 5' RACE reads, giving one row per CDR3 protein. In the table there are some 200,000 distinct CDR3 sequences, approximately 24% of which are singletons. Sequencing was carried out using blood, either unsorted or a sorted T cell fraction (not recorded which). These receptor sequences come from a male donor with ankylosing spondylitis or in good health (not recorded which).

This clonotype was observed at least ten times. The chain combines TRBV6-5 with TRBJ1-1; tentative D call: TRBD1 (5 bases). The CDR3 is 12 amino acids. CDR1 is MNHEY, CDR2 SVGAGI, per germline. V was shortened by 2 bases and J by 8 bases, with 9 bases between the two germline ends. CDR3 region: CASSYPAGEAFF. The CDR3 DNA reads TGTGCCAGCAGTTACCCCGCAGGGGAAGCTTTCTTT.

This clonotype was recorded at least ten times. The chain links TRBV10-3 to TRBJ2-3, with D possibly TRBD2 on 6 matching bases. The V gene lost 6 bases and the J gene lost 2 bases, with 15 bases spanning the gap. Germline assignment: CDR1 ENHRY and CDR2 SYGVKD. The CDR3 has 15 amino acids. The CDR3 reads CAISGDWGSTDTQYF. The CDR3 nucleotides read TGTGCCATCAGCGGGGACTGGGGCTCCACAGATACGCAGTATTTT.

This clonotype was seen only a few times. The rearrangement joins TRBV20-1 to TRBJ2-7, with 16 positions matching TRBD2. V lost 6 bases to trimming and J lost 2 bases; unmatched junction nucleotides: 7. CDR3 length: 16 residues. The germline V gene has CDR1 DFQATT and CDR2 SNEGSKA (reference sequence). The CDR3 DNA follows: TGCAGTGCCCCCGGGACTAGCGGGAGGGGCGCCTACGAGCAGTACTTC. Translated: CSAPGTSGRGAYEQYF.

This chain joins TRBV29-1 and TRBJ2-5; a possible D gene is TRBD1 (6 bases). This CDR3 is built from 14 residues. Germline loops: CDR1 SQVTM, CDR2 ANQGSEA. Trimming cost V 7 bases and J 7 bases, with 22 bases left between them. Here the CDR3 reads CSAEGGQRLRTQYF. The CDR3 DNA sequence: TGCAGCGCCGAAGGAGGACAGAGACTTAGGACCCAGTACTTC.

This clonotype was recorded at least ten times. CDR3 region: CASSVGSGVRGADTQYF. In nucleotides, the CDR3 is TGTGCCAGCAGCGTCGGGTCGGGAGTAAGAGGTGCAGATACGCAGTATTTT. The chain uses TRBV9 and TRBJ2-3, with TRBD2 as a possible D gene (6 bases). Germline V gives CDR1 SGDLS, CDR2 YYNGEE. There are 17 residues in the CDR3. The germline V and J ends were trimmed by 2 bases and 4 bases, with 20 bases remaining between them.

Only a few counts were recorded for this clonotype. The J gene is TRBJ2-5, the V gene TRBV18; D gene unclear. Germline-derived CDR1 and CDR2 are KGHSH and LQKENI. The CDR3 extends over 13 amino acids. V was shortened by 3 bases and J by 5 bases, with 10 bases between the two germline ends. The CDR3 coding sequence is TGTGCCAGCTCACCCCTGGAAACCGAGACCCAGTACTTC. It encodes CASSPLETETQYF.

This clonotype was seen once. The chain combines TRBV20-1 with TRBJ2-5; tentative D call: TRBD2 (5 bases). V lost 0 bases and J lost 2, with 10 bases in between. The length of the CDR3 is 14 residues. Germline V gene lookup returns CDR1 DFQATT and CDR2 SNEGSKA (reference sequence). For the CDR3, the DNA is TGCAGTGCTAGAGATTGGACTCGGCAAGAGACCCAGTACTTC. Translating it yields CSARDWTRQETQYF.

This clonotype was counted ten times or more. The chain joins TRBV7-3 to TRBJ2-3; D is unresolved. V was trimmed by 0 bases and J by 5 bases, leaving 6 bases between them. Germline loops: CDR1 SGHTA, CDR2 FQGTGA. The CDR3 extends over 13 amino acids. CDR3 coding DNA: TGTGCCAGCAGCTTAACTTCGGGAGATACGCAGTATTTT. Its translation is CASSLTSGDTQYF.

This clonotype was found many times. The chain combines TRBV20-1 with TRBJ2-5; D is perhaps TRBD2 (6 bases). Germline V gene sequence: CDR1 DFQATT, CDR2 SNEGSKA (reference sequence). The CDR3 length is 13 residues. V lost 1 base, J lost 4 bases, and 10 bases lay in between. The CDR3 protein is CSARVVGGETQYF. The CDR3 nucleotides are TGCAGTGCTAGAGTGGTGGGAGGAGAGACCCAGTACTTC.

This clonotype was picked up a small number of times. The chain recombines TRBV20-1 with TRBJ2-7; 14 nucleotides agree with TRBD2. Losses at the gene ends were 3 bases for V and 2 bases for J; bases not matched to a gene: 12. Per germline, CDR1 DFQATT and CDR2 SNEGSKA (reference sequence). This CDR3 has 18 residues. The CDR3 nucleotides are TGCAGTGCTAGGGATGCGACTAGCGGGAGGGCCGGAACCTACGAGCAGTACTTC. Translation gives CSARDATSGRAGTYEQYF.

At least ten counts were recorded for this clonotype. The gene calls are TRBV20-1 and TRBJ2-7, with 8 bases fitting TRBD2. Unmatched junction bases numbered 13, after V lost 8 bases and J lost 4 bases. CDR1 is DFQATT, CDR2 SNEGSKA, per germline (reference sequence). The CDR3 consists of 14 residues. The CDR3 nucleotides are TGCAGTTCGGGGGGACTAGAGTCGGTTTACGAGCAGTACTTC. Translated: CSSGGLESVYEQYF.

The rearrangement links TRBV5-1 to TRBJ1-1, with D possibly matching TRBD1 (5 bases). The CDR3 covers 14 residues. Trimming removed 6 bases at V and 6 bases at J, with 18 bases between. Germline-derived CDR1 and CDR2 are SGHRS and YFSETQ. For the CDR3, the DNA is TGCGCCAGCAAAGGGACGGTGGCTAGGTCTGAAGCTTTCTTT. Protein: CASKGTVARSEAFF.

In its sample, this clonotype was seen many times. The chain recombines TRBV28 with TRBJ1-1; no firm D call. Germline CDR1 MDHEN, CDR2 SYDVKM. V was cut by 4 bases and J by 8 bases, with 11 bases left in between. The CDR3 has 12 amino acids. The CDR3 here is CASSSLPREAFF. Written as DNA, the CDR3 is TGTGCCAGCAGTTCCCTACCGAGAGAAGCTTTCTTT.

This clonotype was observed many times. The chain recombines TRBV4-2 with TRBJ2-3, with 9 nucleotides matching TRBD2. The CDR3 contains 18 residues. V gave up 1 base and J gave up 2 bases; unmatched junction bases: 10. CDR1 and CDR2 (germline): LGHNA, YNFKEQ. CDR3 bases: TGTGCCAGCAGCCAAGGATACGGGGCTAGCGGGGCCACAGATACGCAGTATTTT. The encoded protein is CASSQGYGASGATDTQYF.

This clonotype was seen ten or more times. The chain links TRBV4-2 to TRBJ1-3; D ambiguous. Germline V gene lookup returns CDR1 LGHNA and CDR2 YNFKEQ. CDR3 size: 16 residues. With 1 base removed from V and 0 bases from J, the gap between germline ends came to 10 bases. Written as DNA, the CDR3 is TGTGCCAGCAGCCAAGGCGGCGTACCCTCTGGAAACACCATATATTTT. This sequence encodes CASSQGGVPSGNTIYF.

This clonotype occurred a few times. This rearrangement joins TRBV12-3 or TRBV12-4 to TRBJ2-1; a weak D match, TRBD1 (6 bases). With 4 bases removed from V and 5 bases from J, the gap between germline ends came to 15 bases. This CDR3 comprises 15 residues. CDR3 nucleotides: TGTGCCAGCAGTTCATCAGGGGCAACTAACAATGAGCAGTTCTTC. As protein: CASSSSGATNNEQFF.

This clonotype has more than one count but fewer than ten. The rearrangement links TRBV29-1 to TRBJ1-2, with 9 positions matching TRBD1. This CDR3 comprises 13 residues. The ends lost 7 bases at V and 4 bases at J; junction bases unmatched: 7. Germline loops: CDR1 SQVTM, CDR2 ANQGSEA. The CDR3 sequence is CSENRGRAYGYTF. CDR3 nucleotide sequence: TGCAGCGAAAACAGGGGGCGAGCCTATGGCTACACCTTC.